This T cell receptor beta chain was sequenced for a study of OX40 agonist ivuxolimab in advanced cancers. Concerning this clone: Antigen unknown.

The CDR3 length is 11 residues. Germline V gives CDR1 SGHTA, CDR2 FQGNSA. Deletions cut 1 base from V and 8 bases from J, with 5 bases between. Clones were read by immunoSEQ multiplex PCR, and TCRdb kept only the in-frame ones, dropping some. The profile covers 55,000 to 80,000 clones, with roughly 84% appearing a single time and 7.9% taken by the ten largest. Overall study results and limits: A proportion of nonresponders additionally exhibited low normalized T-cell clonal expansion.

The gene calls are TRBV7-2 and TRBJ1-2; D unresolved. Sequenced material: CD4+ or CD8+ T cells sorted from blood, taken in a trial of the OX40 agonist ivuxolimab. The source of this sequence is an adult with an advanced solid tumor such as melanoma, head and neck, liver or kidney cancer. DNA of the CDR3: TGTGCCAGCAGCTTAGACCGGGGCTACACCTTC. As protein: CASSLDRGYTF.